One and the same sample provided the 14 T cell receptor beta chains below, sequenced in a study of identical twins. A single record per CDR3 protein comes from TCRdb applying MiXCR to the 5' RACE reads. Among approximately 890,000 distinct CDR3 sequences listed, roughly an eighth were seen once. These data also featured in a second study, about yellow fever vaccine responses in identical twins.

Sequencing was carried out using PBMCs. Source of these receptors: a woman in her late teens or twenties in good health.

This clonotype was counted ten times or more. The chain is built from TRBV20-1 and TRBJ2-5; 10 bases are a match to TRBD1. From germline, CDR1 is DFQATT and CDR2 SNEGSKA (reference sequence). The CDR3 covers 14 residues. Losses at the gene ends were 5 bases for V and 5 bases for J; bases not matched to a gene: 8. The CDR3 DNA reads TGCAGTGCTCTACGGACAGGGGGTGGCGAGACCCAGTACTTC. It codes for CSALRTGGGETQYF.

V is TRBV27 and J is TRBJ1-6; 8 positions agree with TRBD1. CDR3 length equals 17 residues. Trimming cost V 5 bases and J 6 bases; bases outside gene matches: 12. The V gene's germline CDR1 is MNHEY and CDR2 SMNVEV (reference sequence). The CDR3 coding sequence is TGTGCCAGCAGTCCACAGGGGGGGAAATTGAGTAATTCACCCCTCCACTTT. Its translation: CASSPQGGKLSNSPLHF.

There are many counts of this clonotype. This chain links TRBV6-1 with TRBJ1-1; D call uncertain. The CDR3 length is 13 residues. The V end was cut by 7 bases, the J end by 4 bases, with 13 bases between. Germline assignment: CDR1 MNHNS and CDR2 SASEGT. The CDR3 nucleotides are TGTGCCAGCACTAGGACGGAGTTCACTGAAGCTTTCTTT. Amino acids: CASTRTEFTEAFF.

The V call is TRBV2, the J call TRBJ2-2, with 10 bases fitting TRBD2. Germline trimming cut 5 bases from V and 0 bases from J; bases unmatched to any gene: 3. CDR3 length equals 16 residues. Germline V CDR1 and CDR2: SNHLY, FYNNEI. The CDR3 loop is CASSKRGGSNTGELFF. For the CDR3, the DNA is TGTGCCAGCAGTAAGCGGGGGGGGTCGAACACCGGGGAGCTGTTTTTT.

The CDR3: CSALRRRGGVDTQYF. DNA for the CDR3: TGCAGTGCCCTGAGGAGGCGGGGGGGGGTTGATACGCAGTATTTT. The J gene is TRBJ2-3, the V gene TRBV20-1; 9 bases agree with TRBD2. The germline gives CDR1 DFQATT, CDR2 SNEGSKA (reference sequence). Losses at the gene ends were 6 bases for V and 6 bases for J; bases not matched to a gene: 13. This CDR3 has 15 amino acids.

This clonotype was seen a handful of times. The genes are TRBV2 and TRBJ1-6, with D hard to call. Trimming left V 4 bases short and J 8 bases short, with 6 bases between. Per the germline V gene, CDR1 is SNHLY and CDR2 is FYNNEI. This CDR3 has 12 amino acids. CDR3 loop: CASSGGDSPLHF. The CDR3 nucleotides read TGTGCCAGCAGTGGTGGGGATTCACCCCTCCACTTT.

This clonotype appeared a few times. This chain connects TRBV6-5 to TRBJ2-2; possible D gene TRBD1, 5 bases. Per germline, CDR1 MNHEY and CDR2 SVGAGI. V gave up 2 bases and J gave up 6 bases, with 16 bases separating them. This CDR3 is 16 amino acids long. CDR3 region: CASSYSRTSVPGELFF. CDR3 DNA sequence: TGTGCCAGCAGTTACAGCCGGACATCTGTTCCCGGGGAGCTGTTTTTT.

J is TRBJ2-2 and V is TRBV5-1; maybe TRBD2 (5 bases). The CDR3 extends over 15 amino acids. In germline, CDR1 is SGHRS, CDR2 YFSETQ. V was trimmed by 6 bases and J by 3 bases, leaving 15 bases between them. The CDR3 DNA follows: TGCGCCAGCAACGAACGGGGATCGGACACCGGGGAGCTGTTTTTT. It codes for CASNERGSDTGELFF.

This clonotype was counted a single time. V usage is TRBV28 and J usage is TRBJ1-2; no firm D call. Trimming left V 3 bases short and J 4 bases short, with 6 bases between. This CDR3 has 12 amino acids. The V gene's germline CDR1 is MDHEN and CDR2 SYDVKM. The CDR3 nucleotides read TGTGCCAGCAGTTTTTCCAGCTATGGCTACACCTTC. As protein: CASSFSSYGYTF.

This clonotype has just a few counts. The chain carries TRBV3-1 and TRBJ2-7, with no clear D. The CDR3 extends over 14 amino acids. Per germline, CDR1 LGHDT and CDR2 YNNKEL (reference sequence). V was trimmed by 0 bases and J by 2 bases, leaving 8 bases between them. CDR3 amino acids: CASSQDLRPYEQYF. In nucleotides, the CDR3 is TGTGCCAGCAGCCAAGATTTGCGACCCTACGAGCAGTACTTC.

V gene TRBV6-2 or TRBV6-3 combines with J gene TRBJ2-7, with 9 bases that match TRBD1. The CDR3 contains 15 residues. From germline, CDR1 is MNHEY and CDR2 SVGEGT. The ends lost 6 bases at V and 0 bases at J; junction bases unmatched: 6. The CDR3 nucleotides read TGTGCCAGCAGCCCGAACAGGGGGCACTCCTACGAGCAGTACGTC. Translated: CASSPNRGHSYEQYV.

This clonotype showed up many times. The chain employs TRBV29-1 and TRBJ2-7; 9 bases agree with TRBD1. The germline V gene has CDR1 SQVTM and CDR2 ANQGSEA. The length of the CDR3 is 14 residues. V dropped 6 bases and J dropped 2; count of bases not matched to a gene: 8. The CDR3: CSVQGQGNPYEQYF. The CDR3 DNA reads TGCAGCGTCCAAGGACAGGGGAACCCCTACGAGCAGTACTTC.

This clonotype has a count of ten or more. The V gene is TRBV27, the J gene TRBJ2-7, with D perhaps TRBD1 or TRBD2 (5 bases each). Trimming removed 1 base at V and 10 bases at J, with 14 bases between. The CDR3 is made up of 13 amino acids. Germline V lookup: CDR1 MNHEY, CDR2 SMNVEV (reference sequence). In DNA, the CDR3 is TGTGCCAGCAGTTTATTGGGGACCCAAGTCCAGTACTTC. This codes for CASSLLGTQVQYF.

The chain couples TRBV14 to TRBJ2-2, with TRBD1 matching over 7 bases. With V trimmed by 3 bases and J by 2 bases, 6 bases remained unmatched. Germline CDR1 SGHDN, CDR2 FVKESK. This CDR3 has 16 amino acids. For the CDR3, the DNA is TGTGCCAGCAGCCACGGCACAGGGGTTAACACCGGGGAGCTGTTTTTT. It is translated as CASSHGTGVNTGELFF. Filled out from reference TRBV14 and TRBJ2-2, the complete variable domain reads EAGVTQFPSHSVIEKGQTVTLRCDPISGHDNLYWYRRVMGKEIKFLLHFVKESKQDESGMPNNRFLAERTGGTYSTLKVQPAELEDSGVYFCASSHGTGVNTGELFFGEGSRLTVL.